This T cell receptor (beta chain) derives from a study of response to subunit inactivated influenza vaccine. MiXCR was run by TCRdb on the RT-PCR reads, yielding one entry per CDR3 protein. The repertoire includes 550,000 to 800,000 distinct CDR3 sequences, approximately 13% of them detected once, and 6.5% to 8.5% sits in the top ten. This clonotype was detected only a few times. Trimming removed 1 base at V and 3 bases at J, with 12 bases between. This CDR3 has 16 amino acids. Sequences were derived from PBMCs from blood, sampled 14 to 15 days before vaccination. The rearrangement links TRBV12-3 or TRBV12-4 to TRBJ2-2; D is ambiguous. The clonotype originates from a man aged 50-60 years who received an inactivated influenza vaccine. CDR3 sequence: CASSLGSGLDTGELFF. The CDR3 DNA sequence: TGTGCCAGCAGTTTAGGATCCGGGTTGGACACCGGGGAGCTGTTTTTT.